This passage covers 23 T cell receptor beta chains from one sample sequenced in a study of cytomegalovirus exposure and HLA in healthy donors. The primer mix had 60 Vbeta and 13 Jbeta primers. The repertoire was sequenced with immunoSEQ multiplex PCR; TCRdb's copy has only in-frame clones and lacks some. The sample lists under 150,000 clones; approximately 83% were seen once. The sample consisted of PBMCs. These receptor sequences come from a male donor in good health and CMV-seronegative.

This clone was seen more than once but under ten times. The chain links TRBV28 to TRBJ1-2, with 9 positions matching TRBD1. Germline V gene data show CDR1 as MDHEN and CDR2 as SYDVKM. This CDR3 contains 14 residues. Trimming at V came to 2 bases and at J to 8 bases, leaving 6 bases not matched to a gene. The CDR3 sequence is CASSLGGQGRGYTF. The CDR3 nucleotides are TGTGCCAGCAGTTTAGGGGGACAGGGCAGAGGCTACACCTTC.

This clone has a handful of counts. The chain is built from TRBV7-2 and TRBJ2-1; 11 nucleotides line up with TRBD2. This CDR3 region has 18 residues. The germline V gene encodes CDR1 SGHTA and CDR2 FQGNSA. J lost 7 bases, V lost 2 bases, and 13 bases had no gene match. The CDR3 sequence is CASSLWFSGRAIANEQFF. CDR3 bases: TGTGCCAGCAGCTTATGGTTTAGCGGGAGGGCCATTGCAAATGAGCAGTTCTTC. The whole variable domain, remainder taken from reference TRBV7-2 and TRBJ2-1, is GAGVSQSPSNKVTEKGKDVELRCDPISGHTALYWYRQSLGQGLEFLIYFQGNSAPDKSGLPSDRFSAERTGGSVSTLTIQRTQQEDSAVYLCASSLWFSGRAIANEQFFGPGTRLTVL.

This clone was picked up a small number of times. The J gene is TRBJ1-4, the V gene TRBV6-5, with no clear D. Trimming shortened V by 4 bases and J by 5 bases, and 11 bases separated the two germline ends. The CDR3 extends over 14 amino acids. CDR1 and CDR2 (germline): MNHEY, SVGAGI. The CDR3 spells CASSSSDYNEKLFF. Here the CDR3 DNA reads TGTGCCAGCAGTTCTTCCGACTACAATGAAAAACTGTTTTTT.

For this clone: The sample carries other DNA sequences with the same CDR3. The chain couples TRBV6-5 to TRBJ2-3; the D gene is possibly TRBD1 (6 bases). V was pared by 6 bases and J by 6 bases, with 13 bases between. CDR3 length: 13 residues. CDR1 MNHEY and CDR2 SVGAGI come from the germline V gene. CDR3 sequence (DNA): TGTGCCAGCAGCTATTCGACAGGTGATACGCAGTATTTT. Encoded protein: CASSYSTGDTQYF.

This chain joins TRBV5-6 and TRBJ2-7, with 7 bases identical to TRBD2. The CDR3 is 14 residues long. The V and J ends lost 2 bases and 4 bases, in that order; junction bases with no gene match: 6. Germline CDR1 is SGHDT and CDR2 is YYEEEE. This CDR3 is CASSFLAVAYEQYF. The CDR3 DNA reads as TGTGCCAGCAGCTTCCTAGCGGTGGCTTACGAGCAGTACTTC.

This clone showed up just a few times. The same CDR3 also results from other DNA sequences found in this sample. The genes are TRBV11-2 and TRBJ1-1, with D hard to call. The CDR3 has 13 amino acids. The germline V gene has CDR1 SGHAT and CDR2 FQNNGV. V lost 5 bases and J lost 2, with 9 bases in between. The DNA for the CDR3 is TGTGCCAGCAGCCGCCAGTTAAACACTGAAGCTTTCTTT. Translating it yields CASSRQLNTEAFF. Looking up the rest from reference TRBV11-2 and TRBJ1-1 gives the full variable domain: EAGVAQSPRYKIIEKRQSVAFWCNPISGHATLYWYQQILGQGPKLLIQFQNNGVVDDSQLPKDRFSAERLKGVDSTLKIQPAKLEDSAVYLCASSRQLNTEAFFGQGTRLTVV.

The J gene is TRBJ2-7, the V gene TRBV11-2, with 7 bases lining up with TRBD1. There are 14 residues in the CDR3. V was pared by 7 bases and J by 5 bases, with 11 bases of the junction left unmatched. Germline CDR1 SGHAT, CDR2 FQNNGV. CDR3 residues: CASNPRDSMHEQYF. The DNA of the CDR3 is TGTGCCAGCAACCCCCGGGACAGTATGCACGAGCAGTACTTC.

The V and J genes are TRBV7-9 and TRBJ2-1; the match to TRBD2 covers 10 bases. CDR3 length: 18 residues. The germline CDR1 and CDR2 sequences are SEHNR and FQNEAQ (reference sequence). J lost 1 base, V lost 10 bases, and 16 bases had no gene match. Here the CDR3 DNA reads TGTGCCACCCCTGTGGGGCTAGCGGGAGAGTCTTCCTACAATGAGCAGTTCTTC. Its translation is CATPVGLAGESSYNEQFF.

The chain links TRBV7-2 to TRBJ2-1, with 11 nucleotides matching TRBD2. The V segment lost 2 bases and the J segment 4 bases; nucleotides outside the gene matches: 7. CDR3 length: 17 residues. Per the germline V gene, CDR1 is SGHTA and CDR2 is FQGNSA. CDR3 sequence: CASSLLAGGEGYNEQFF. The CDR3 DNA sequence: TGTGCCAGCAGCTTATTAGCGGGAGGGGAAGGGTACAATGAGCAGTTCTTC. Supplemented by reference TRBV7-2 and TRBJ2-1, the full variable domain reads GAGVSQSPSNKVTEKGKDVELRCDPISGHTALYWYRQSLGQGLEFLIYFQGNSAPDKSGLPSDRFSAERTGGSVSTLTIQRTQQEDSAVYLCASSLLAGGEGYNEQFFGPGTRLTVL.

This clone is a singleton in its sample. This sequence joins TRBV13 and TRBJ2-7; TRBD2 aligns across 9 bases. The CDR3 extends over 15 amino acids. With 5 bases clipped from V and 5 bases from J, the junction kept 10 bases outside the gene matches. Germline V lookup: CDR1 PRHDT, CDR2 FYEKMQ (reference sequence). CDR3 residues: CASSTRSGRTHEQYF. CDR3 nucleotide sequence: TGTGCCAGCAGCACCCGTAGCGGGAGAACCCACGAGCAGTACTTC.

The chain links TRBV27 to TRBJ2-3; 7 nucleotides align to TRBD2. Trimming took 2 bases from V and 2 from J; bases not matched to a gene: 10. Germline lookup yields CDR1 MNHEY and CDR2 SMNVEV (reference sequence). The length of the CDR3 is 17 residues. The CDR3 DNA follows: TGTGCCAGCAGTTTAATCGGAGCGGGACTACTCACAGATACGCAGTATTTT. Amino acids: CASSLIGAGLLTDTQYF.

The chain couples TRBV4-1 to TRBJ1-5, with TRBD1 matching over 10 bases. This CDR3 has 16 amino acids. CDR1 is MGHRA and CDR2 is YSYEKL in the germline V gene. Germline trimming cut 1 base from V and 3 bases from J; bases unmatched to any gene: 3. Written as DNA, the CDR3 is TGCGCCAGCAGCCAAGGGACAGGGGGGTACAATCAGCCCCAGCATTTT. Its translation is CASSQGTGGYNQPQHF.

In DNA, the CDR3 is TGTGCCAGCAGTTTACGGGGGGGGTCCTACAATGAGCAGTTCTTC. This codes for CASSLRGGSYNEQFF. This chain uses TRBV27 with TRBJ2-1; TRBD2 aligns across 8 bases. Germline CDR1 MNHEY, CDR2 SMNVEV (reference sequence). CDR3 length: 15 residues. J gave up 1 base and V 2 bases, and 1 base lay outside the gene matches.

The chain links TRBV11-2 to TRBJ2-1, with 7 positions matching TRBD1. The V and J ends lost 5 bases and 6 bases, in that order; junction bases with no gene match: 10. The germline V gene has CDR1 SGHAT and CDR2 FQNNGV. The CDR3 totals 15 residues. DNA for the CDR3: TGTGCCAGCAGCCTCAGGGGGTCAAAGGGCAATGAGCAGTTCTTC. Protein product: CASSLRGSKGNEQFF.

This chain joins TRBV27 and TRBJ2-7; tentatively, D is TRBD2 (6 bases). From germline, CDR1 is MNHEY and CDR2 SMNVEV (reference sequence). The V gene lost 4 bases and the J gene lost 3 bases, with 13 bases spanning the gap. The CDR3 has 14 residues. CDR3 sequence (DNA): TGTGCCAGCAGTTCCCCCGAGGGACTCTACGAGCAGTACTTC. Amino acids: CASSSPEGLYEQYF.

The V call is TRBV6-5, the J call TRBJ2-7; maybe TRBD2 (5 bases). The V end lost 6 bases, the J end lost 3 bases, and 18 bases lay between the germline ends. Per germline, CDR1 MNHEY and CDR2 SVGAGI. The CDR3 loop spans 15 amino acids. DNA for the CDR3: TGTGCCAGCAGCATAGGACCAGGTCGGGGCTACGAGCAGTACTTC. Encoded protein: CASSIGPGRGYEQYF.

The CDR3 sequence: CASSDSGRSSYEQYF. The CDR3 nucleotides read TGTGCCAGCAGCGATAGTGGGCGAAGCTCCTACGAGCAGTACTTC. V gene TRBV13 combines with J gene TRBJ2-7; no clear D. V gave up 5 bases and J gave up 0 bases, with 14 bases separating them. CDR3 size: 15 residues. From germline, CDR1 is PRHDT and CDR2 FYEKMQ (reference sequence).

This clone appeared a few times. This CDR3 reads CASRGTSGRASQYF. The DNA for the CDR3 is TGTGCCAGCAGGGGGACTAGCGGGAGGGCCAGCCAGTACTTC. The chain is built from TRBV27 and TRBJ2-5; 16 nucleotides agree with TRBD2. Germline V lookup: CDR1 MNHEY, CDR2 SMNVEV (reference sequence). The CDR3 spans 14 residues. The trim removed 6 bases at V and 10 bases at J, leaving 5 bases unmatched.

The V call is TRBV29-1, the J call TRBJ1-1; D is unclear. Looked up from germline, CDR1 is SQVTM and CDR2 is ANQGSEA. The V and J ends lost 7 bases and 7 bases respectively, with 10 bases between them. The CDR3 runs to 10 residues. The CDR3 reads CSGARSEAFF. CDR3 bases: TGCAGCGGTGCGAGGAGTGAAGCTTTCTTT.

The rearrangement links TRBV19 to TRBJ2-1; a weak D match, TRBD2 (6 bases). Germline values: CDR1 LNHDA, CDR2 SQIVND (reference sequence). The V gene lost 3 bases and the J gene lost 9 bases, with 9 bases spanning the gap. This CDR3 has 12 amino acids. In DNA, the CDR3 is TGTGCCAGTAGTATCGGCGGGACTGAGCAGTTCTTC. This sequence encodes CASSIGGTEQFF.

The chain has TRBV7-9 and TRBJ1-1, with D possibly TRBD1 on 6 matching bases. V was pared by 5 bases and J by 1 base, with 8 bases between. In germline, CDR1 is SEHNR, CDR2 FQNEAQ (reference sequence). The CDR3 covers 13 residues. CDR3 loop: CASSNRANTEAFF. CDR3 nucleotides: TGTGCCAGCAGCAACAGGGCGAACACTGAAGCTTTCTTT.

The sample holds one count of this clone. V is TRBV4-3 and J is TRBJ2-7; 7 bases agree with TRBD2. Trimming at V came to 4 bases and at J to 6 bases, leaving 15 bases not matched to a gene. This CDR3 is built from 16 residues. Germline assignment: CDR1 LGHNA and CDR2 YSLEER. This chain's CDR3 is CASSRAGTTIRREQYF. CDR3 coding DNA: TGCGCCAGCAGCCGGGCTGGGACTACCATAAGGCGCGAGCAGTACTTC.

The rearrangement links TRBV27 to TRBJ2-3, with a possible D match to TRBD2 (7 bases). Trimming pared 6 bases from V and 1 base from J, leaving 14 bases between. The CDR3 is 15 residues long. Per germline, CDR1 MNHEY and CDR2 SMNVEV (reference sequence). The CDR3 loop is CASRDGRGRTDTQYF. The CDR3 DNA reads as TGTGCCAGCAGGGACGGGCGGGGGCGCACAGATACGCAGTATTTT.